This TCR beta chain emerged from a study of CD8+ T cells in alopecia areata. The wider study: Each of the treated patients was given oral tofacitinib, 5 to 10 mg twice daily, for moderate-to-severe alopecia areata. Tofacitinib ran for 6 to 18 months before 6 months off drug.

The treatment: oral pan-JAK inhibitor, 5-10 mg twice daily. Reverse transcription of extracted RNA yielded cDNA, which provided the sequencing template. The protocol was immunoSEQ multiplex PCR, while the TCRdb copy is restricted to in-frame clones and leaves out a portion. The sample yields approximately 180,000 clones, 60% seen once. The CDR3 contains 13 residues. V dropped 4 bases and J dropped 3 bases, with 5 bases sitting between them. In germline, CDR1 is SGHDT, CDR2 YYEEEE. This chain uses TRBV5-6 with TRBJ1-6; D not certain. The sequence was obtained from a human donor with alopecia areata. Sequenced material: CD4+ T cells sorted from blood, taken at week 24, from a patient treated with tofacitinib. CDR3 DNA sequence: TGTGCCAGCAGCCCGGGCTATAATTCACCCCTCCACTTT. Protein sequence: CASSPGYNSPLHF.